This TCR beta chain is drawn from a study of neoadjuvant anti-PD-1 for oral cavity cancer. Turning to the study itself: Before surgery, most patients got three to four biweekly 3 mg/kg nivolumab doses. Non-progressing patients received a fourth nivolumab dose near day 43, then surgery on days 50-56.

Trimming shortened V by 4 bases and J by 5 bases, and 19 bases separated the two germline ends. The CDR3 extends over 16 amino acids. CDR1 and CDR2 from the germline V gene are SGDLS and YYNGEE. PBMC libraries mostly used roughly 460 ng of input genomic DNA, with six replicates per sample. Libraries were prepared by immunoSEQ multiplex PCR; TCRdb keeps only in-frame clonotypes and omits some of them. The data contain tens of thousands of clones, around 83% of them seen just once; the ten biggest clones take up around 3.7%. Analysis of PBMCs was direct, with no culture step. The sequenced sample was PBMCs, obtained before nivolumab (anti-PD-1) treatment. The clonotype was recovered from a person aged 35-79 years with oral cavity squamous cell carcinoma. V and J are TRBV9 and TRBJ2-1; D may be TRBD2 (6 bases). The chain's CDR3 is CASSPRGAGTNNEQFF. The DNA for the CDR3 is TGTGCCAGCAGCCCGAGAGGGGCGGGGACGAACAATGAGCAGTTCTTC. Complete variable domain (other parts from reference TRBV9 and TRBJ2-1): DSGVTQTPKHLITATGQRVTLRCSPRSGDLSVYWYQQSLDQGLQFLIQYYNGEERAKGNILERFSAQQFPDLHSELNLSSLELGDSALYFCASSPRGAGTNNEQFFGPGTRLTVL.